Listed below are T cell receptor beta chains from one sample, sequenced in a study of Ad26.COV2.S vaccination and SARS-CoV-2 variants. Assay: immunoSEQ multiplex PCR; the TCRdb copy retains only in-frame clones and omits some. There are about 460,000 clones in the sample; about nine tenths occur only once, and roughly 1.7% lies in the top ten. Sequenced material: peripheral blood, taken in a trial of Ad26.COV2.S vaccine versus placebo. These receptors came from a person between 18 and 59 years old who received the Ad26.COV2.S COVID-19 vaccine or a placebo. CDR3s leave out the opening cysteine and the closing phenylalanine or tryptophan. A row's size may be missing; if present it is once, few, many or a size class.

abundance,v_gene,j_gene,CDR3aa
NA,TRBV20-1,TRBJ2-1,SAPGDEQF
NA,TRBV7-2,TRBJ1-2,ASSLDLYGYT
NA,TRBV6-5,TRBJ2-3,ASSQGFETDTQY
NA,TRBV6-6,TRBJ1-2,ASSYPAVGYGYT
NA,TRBV2,TRBJ1-1,AGGQNMNTEAF
NA,TRBV20-1,TRBJ1-2,SASTLIGYGRGYT
NA,TRBV27,TRBJ2-7,ASSFRDRGGSYEQY
NA,TRBV6-2/TRBV6-3,TRBJ1-2,ASSYSEVGYT
once,TRBV6-5,TRBJ1-1,ASSYKENTEAF
NA,TRBV5-1,TRBJ1-1,ASSYGFSTEAF
NA,TRBV6-2/TRBV6-3,TRBJ1-5,ASSYSVPPNRGNQPQH
NA,TRBV5-4,TRBJ2-1,ASSFWNSYNEQF
NA,TRBV19,TRBJ2-3,ASSSQTGSTDTQY
NA,TRBV6-5,TRBJ1-5,ASSYSYSNQPQH
few,TRBV5-4,TRBJ1-3,ASNRWGAGNTIY
NA,TRBV11-2,TRBJ2-3,ASTHNLGPY
NA,TRBV30,TRBJ1-6,AWRSQSRTVNSPLH
NA,TRBV6-2/TRBV6-3,TRBJ1-1,ASSDSTGGTEAF
NA,TRBV30,TRBJ1-5,AWSVSVFGNQPQH
once,TRBV27,TRBJ1-6,ASSPTGSSYNSPLH
once,TRBV18,TRBJ2-7,ASSGTEYEQY
NA,TRBV3-1/TRBV3-2,TRBJ2-1,ASSPLVGEQF
NA,TRBV6-6,TRBJ2-1,ASSPTSGRVNEQF
NA,TRBV7-2,TRBJ1-1,ASSSRLQGMGTEAF
NA,TRBV18,TRBJ2-7,ASSPNFGSGRVYEQY
NA,TRBV28,TRBJ1-4,ASSGSGTGASEKLF
once,TRBV7-2,TRBJ1-4,ASSLEVGTGLTNEKLF
NA,TRBV5-1,TRBJ1-4,ASSEGGLINEKLF
few,TRBV6-2/TRBV6-3,TRBJ1-5,ASSPAEGNFYQPQH
NA,TRBV6-5,TRBJ1-2,ASSSQGTDGYT
NA,TRBV19,TRBJ2-3,ASMVAGYGDTQY
NA,TRBV25-1,TRBJ2-4,ASSQAGGRNIQY
NA,TRBV9,TRBJ1-2,ASSGALPPGYGYT
NA,TRBV14,TRBJ2-1,ASSPGLAGEQF
NA,TRBV11-2,TRBJ2-3,ASSHTGNADTQY
NA,TRBV28,TRBJ2-5,ASSFETGLQETQY
NA,TRBV30,TRBJ2-7,AGEMRREQY
NA,TRBV4-2,TRBJ2-1,ASSQFGGANLYNEQF
NA,TRBV14,TRBJ1-1,ASSQLMNTEAF
NA,TRBV19,TRBJ1-5,ASSRRQYASSQPQH
NA,TRBV5-1,TRBJ1-4,ASSFARTTNEKLF
NA,TRBV6-2/TRBV6-3,TRBJ2-3,ASSYSILAGYTQY
NA,TRBV7-3,TRBJ2-6,ASSLTGADFSGANVLT
NA,TRBV6-5,TRBJ1-5,ASSRRDSNQPQH
NA,TRBV7-3,TRBJ2-7,ASSPQGWQAEQY
once,TRBV14,TRBJ2-2,ASSQDRTSGGTGELF
NA,TRBV19,TRBJ2-7,ASNPTGYEQY
few,TRBV6-5,TRBJ1-1,ASSYDSPNTEAF
NA,TRBV11-3,TRBJ1-1,ASSTHRGKDTEAF
NA,TRBV2,TRBJ1-2,ASISTGTGTFYGYT
NA,TRBV7-3,TRBJ2-4,ASSSAGGPMDIQY
NA,TRBV7-6,TRBJ2-5,ASTQFGAKETQY
NA,TRBV3-1/TRBV3-2,TRBJ2-1,ASSQTPDIEQF
NA,TRBV19,TRBJ1-4,ASSIEGVNEKLF
NA,TRBV9,TRBJ2-7,ASSFLPSSYEQY
NA,TRBV6-5,TRBJ2-7,ASRLSWGPYEQY
NA,TRBV7-2,TRBJ1-1,ASSLVPPSRGLLNTEAF